The 9 T cell receptor beta chains below come from one sample, sequenced in a study of blood T cell repertoires in COVID-19. Sequencing was performed with immunoSEQ multiplex PCR; in TCRdb, only in-frame clones are kept and a portion is missing. The data contain 170,000 or so clones, about 87% of them singletons. Sequenced input: peripheral blood. These receptor sequences come from a man aged 60-69 years with COVID-19, enrolled during active disease.

The CDR3 is CSVEQGAGNTIYF. CDR3 sequence (DNA): TGCAGCGTTGAACAGGGGGCTGGAAACACCATATATTTT. The chain has TRBV29-1 and TRBJ1-3, with 7 positions matching TRBD1. The ends lost 2 bases at V and 2 bases at J; junction bases unmatched: 0. Germline CDR1 SQVTM, CDR2 ANQGSEA. The CDR3 sequence is 13 residues long.

The chain has TRBV28 and TRBJ1-3, with 8 bases matching TRBD1. The V and J ends lost 4 bases and 8 bases, in that order; junction bases with no gene match: 13. Germline V gene lookup returns CDR1 MDHEN and CDR2 SYDVKM. This CDR3 is 16 amino acids long. The CDR3 DNA follows: TGTGCCAGCAGTTCTCTGGTCCCAGGGGGCGCGGACACCATATATTTT. Protein: CASSSLVPGGADTIYF.

The gene calls are TRBV14 and TRBJ1-4, with D tentatively TRBD1 (5 bases). CDR1 and CDR2 (germline): SGHDN, FVKESK. V was shortened by 6 bases and J by 0 bases, with 11 bases between the two germline ends. This CDR3 comprises 15 residues. The chain's CDR3 is CASRYRNATNEKLFF. The DNA for the CDR3 is TGTGCCAGCAGATACAGGAATGCAACTAATGAAAAACTGTTTTTT.

Here the CDR3 reads CSVAGQMNEQYF. As DNA, the CDR3 is TGCAGCGTCGCGGGACAGATGAACGAGCAGTACTTC. V usage is TRBV29-1 and J usage is TRBJ2-7, with D perhaps matching TRBD1 (7 bases). Germline CDR1 SQVTM, CDR2 ANQGSEA. This CDR3 contains 12 residues. Trimming took 6 bases from V and 5 from J, leaving 14 bases between them.

The rearrangement uses TRBV20-1 and TRBJ1-5; 8 bases line up with TRBD1. The CDR3 runs 13 residues. From germline, CDR1 is DFQATT and CDR2 SNEGSKA (reference sequence). The ends lost 3 bases at V and 9 bases at J; junction bases unmatched: 7. This chain's CDR3 is CSASPLGTGPQHF. Written as DNA, the CDR3 is TGCAGTGCTAGTCCTCTTGGGACAGGGCCCCAGCATTTT.

The V and J genes are TRBV7-2 and TRBJ1-1, with D uncertain. Trimming pared 1 base from V and 1 base from J, leaving 10 bases between. This CDR3 comprises 15 residues. Germline V lookup: CDR1 SGHTA, CDR2 FQGNSA. The DNA of the CDR3 is TGTGCCAGCAGCTTAGTCGGAGGCACGAACACTGAAGCTTTCTTT. It translates to CASSLVGGTNTEAFF.

The chain carries TRBV7-8 and TRBJ1-1; weak D call: TRBD1 (5 bases). Germline CDR1 reads SGHVS; CDR2 reads FQNEAQ. Trimming pared 6 bases from V and 1 base from J, leaving 12 bases between. This CDR3 is built from 14 residues. The CDR3 here is CASRPDIRNTEAFF. The CDR3 DNA sequence: TGTGCCAGCAGACCGGACATTCGGAACACTGAAGCTTTCTTT.

V usage is TRBV7-9 and J usage is TRBJ1-4; no definite D call. The length of the CDR3 is 13 residues. The ends were cut back, 0 bases at V and 8 bases at J, with 7 bases in the middle. CDR1 and CDR2 (germline): SEHNR, FQNEAQ (reference sequence). This CDR3 is CASSLAGAEKLFF. CDR3 DNA: TGTGCCAGCAGCTTAGCGGGCGCAGAAAAACTGTTTTTT. Using reference TRBV7-9 and TRBJ1-4 for the parts outside the CDR3, the full variable domain is DTGVSQNPRHKITKRGQNVTFRCDPISEHNRLYWYRQTLGQGPEFLTYFQNEAQLEKSRLLSDRFSAERPKGSFSTLEIQRTEQGDSAMYLCASSLAGAEKLFFGSGTQLSVL.

This chain uses TRBV19 with TRBJ1-2; possibly TRBD1 for D (6 bases). The germline gives CDR1 LNHDA, CDR2 SQIVND (reference sequence). CDR3 length equals 14 residues. The V end was cut by 6 bases, the J end by 4 bases, with 15 bases between. CDR3 bases: TGTGCCAGTAGGGGGGTGGGACAAACCTATGGCTACACCTTC. Translating gives CASRGVGQTYGYTF.